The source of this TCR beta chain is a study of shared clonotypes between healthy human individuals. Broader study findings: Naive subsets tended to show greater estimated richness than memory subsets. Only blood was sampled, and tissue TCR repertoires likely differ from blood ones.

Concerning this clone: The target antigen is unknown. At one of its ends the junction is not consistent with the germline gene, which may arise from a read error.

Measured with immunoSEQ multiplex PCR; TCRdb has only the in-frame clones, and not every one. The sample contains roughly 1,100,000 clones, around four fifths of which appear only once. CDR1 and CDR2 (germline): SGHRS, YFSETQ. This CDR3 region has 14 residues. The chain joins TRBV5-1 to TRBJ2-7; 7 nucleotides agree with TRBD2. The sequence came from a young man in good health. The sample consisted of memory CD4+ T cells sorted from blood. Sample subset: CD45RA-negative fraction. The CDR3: CTSSLGQGGYEQYF. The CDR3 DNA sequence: TGCACCAGCAGCTTGGGGCAGGGAGGGTACGAGCAGTACTTC.